The following is a TCR beta chain sequence with its context. This sample stems from a study of CD8 T cells in Susac syndrome. An input of 0.5 to 1 ug of RNA was subjected to reverse transcription using random hexamers. Each CDR3 protein is one row after TCRdb ran MiXCR on the immunoSEQ multiplex PCR reads. The profile shows 150,000 to 200,000 distinct CDR3 sequences, approximately 94% of them singletons. The CDR3 consists of 13 residues. The germline V and J ends were trimmed by 4 bases and 10 bases, with 15 bases remaining between them. Germline CDR1 reads SGHTA; CDR2 reads FQGNSA. Sequenced material: CD4+ T cells from PBMCs. The V gene is TRBV7-2, the J gene TRBJ2-3; D remains unclear. The clonotype originates from a human donor with multiple sclerosis. The CDR3 DNA reads as TGTGCCAGCAGCTCCGCTCCTAGACTGGCGCAGTATTTT. Translating gives CASSSAPRLAQYF.